The 20 T cell receptor beta chains below all came from one sample that was sequenced in a study of cytomegalovirus exposure and HLA in healthy donors. The PCR had 60 Vbeta and 13 Jbeta primers. Generated by immunoSEQ multiplex PCR, the TCRdb table keeps only in-frame clones and is missing some. The sample yields around 90,000 clones, more than 55% seen once. The sample comprised PBMCs. The receptors come from a woman aged 45-65 years in good health and CMV-seropositive.

This clone has only a few counts. This chain joins TRBV2 and TRBJ1-5; D unresolved. This CDR3 region has 15 residues. The germline gives CDR1 SNHLY, CDR2 FYNNEI. Trimming removed 2 bases at V and 3 bases at J, with 11 bases between. The CDR3 DNA sequence: TGTGCCAGCAGTGAAAATAGAGGCTCCAATCAGCCCCAGCATTTT. This gives the protein CASSENRGSNQPQHF.

The chain employs TRBV6-1 and TRBJ1-4; D may be TRBD1 (6 bases). Germline V gene data show CDR1 as MNHNS and CDR2 as SASEGT. This CDR3 region has 15 residues. V was shortened by 4 bases and J by 8 bases, with 17 bases between the two germline ends. This CDR3 is CASSGGEGGKEKLFF. CDR3 sequence (DNA): TGTGCCAGCAGTGGGGGGGAGGGGGGAAAGGAAAAACTGTTTTTT.

This chain connects TRBV4-2 to TRBJ2-5; TRBD2 matches at 7 bases. The trim removed 3 bases at V and 5 bases at J, leaving 6 bases unmatched. This CDR3 region has 14 residues. Germline V gene sequence: CDR1 LGHNA, CDR2 YNFKEQ. CDR3 coding DNA: TGTGCCAGCAGCCAGGGGGGGGGAGCGGAGACCCAGTACTTC. As protein: CASSQGGGAETQYF.

The rearrangement joins TRBV2 to TRBJ1-1, with 7 bases lining up with TRBD1. The CDR3 has 12 residues. CDR1 SNHLY and CDR2 FYNNEI come from the germline V gene. V dropped 5 bases and J dropped 7; count of bases not matched to a gene: 4. CDR3 region: CASSTDRVEAFF. CDR3 bases: TGTGCCAGCAGTACCGACAGGGTTGAAGCTTTCTTT.

V and J are TRBV5-1 and TRBJ1-2; 9 nucleotides agree with TRBD1. The trim removed 4 bases at V and 4 bases at J, leaving 8 bases unmatched. The CDR3 runs 15 residues. Germline V gene data show CDR1 as SGHRS and CDR2 as YFSETQ. DNA of the CDR3: TGCGCCAGCAGCGCGGAGGGACAGGGAGCCTATGGCTACACCTTC. Amino acids: CASSAEGQGAYGYTF.

The rearrangement links TRBV15 to TRBJ2-3; 7 bases map to TRBD2. This CDR3 is built from 15 residues. CDR1 is LNHNV, CDR2 YYDKDF, per germline (reference sequence). V trimming: 1 base; J trimming: 2 bases; junction bases outside the gene matches: 3. CDR3 nucleotides: TGTGCCACCAGCAGAGGGGGGGGTCTCACAGATACGCAGTATTTT. Its protein product is CATSRGGGLTDTQYF.

This clone was seen a few times. The chain combines TRBV2 with TRBJ1-2, with D tentatively TRBD1 (5 bases). Germline V gene lookup returns CDR1 SNHLY and CDR2 FYNNEI. V was shortened by 0 bases and J by 6 bases, with 11 bases between the two germline ends. The CDR3 contains 14 residues. The CDR3 sequence is CASSEAGRVHGYTF. The CDR3 DNA sequence: TGTGCCAGCAGTGAAGCGGGCAGGGTTCATGGCTACACCTTC.

V usage is TRBV7-2 and J usage is TRBJ2-7, with D possibly TRBD2 on 6 matching bases. Germline V lookup: CDR1 SGHTA, CDR2 FQGNSA. Trimming pared 5 bases from V and 3 bases from J, leaving 11 bases between. The CDR3 runs to 13 residues. CDR3 loop: CASSPGLFYEQYF. In nucleotides, the CDR3 is TGTGCCAGCAGCCCGGGACTTTTCTACGAGCAGTACTTC.

This clone was found a few times. The J gene is TRBJ1-1, the V gene TRBV29-1; TRBD1 is a possible D gene (6 bases). CDR3 length equals 13 residues. Trimming cost V 0 bases and J 12 bases, with 17 bases left between them. Germline V gives CDR1 SQVTM, CDR2 ANQGSEA. The CDR3 DNA reads TGCAGCGTTGAAGATCCAAACCAGGGGTTGTCTTTCTTT. It is translated as CSVEDPNQGLSFF.

The chain uses TRBV18 and TRBJ2-1; 9 positions agree with TRBD1. Germline CDR1 is KGHSH and CDR2 is LQKENI. The CDR3 extends over 15 amino acids. V trimming: 3 bases; J trimming: 6 bases; junction bases outside the gene matches: 6. CDR3 loop: CASSPDRDRVNEQFF. The DNA for the CDR3 is TGTGCCAGCTCACCGGATCGGGACAGGGTCAATGAGCAGTTCTTC.

The chain carries TRBV4-3 and TRBJ2-2; 8 nucleotides match TRBD2. There are 18 residues in the CDR3. Germline CDR1 reads LGHNA; CDR2 reads YSLEER. V lost 1 base and J lost 5; bases outside the gene matches: 12. The CDR3 DNA sequence: TGCGCCAGCAGCCAAGTAAGTGGGGCGGGGGGAAAGACCGGGGAGCTGTTTTTT. Translated, it gives CASSQVSGAGGKTGELFF.

The genes are TRBV5-1 and TRBJ2-5; 8 bases match TRBD1. Per germline, CDR1 SGHRS and CDR2 YFSETQ. The CDR3 runs to 15 residues. V lost 5 bases and J lost 4; bases outside the gene matches: 10. The CDR3, as DNA: TGCGCCAGCAGACCAGGACAGGGAGTTCTAGAGACCCAGTACTTC. This encodes CASRPGQGVLETQYF.

The gene calls are TRBV4-3 and TRBJ2-7; 7 bases are a match to TRBD2. CDR1 and CDR2 (germline): LGHNA, YSLEER. After removal of 1 base from V and 0 bases from J, the junction contained 9 bases not matched to a gene. The CDR3 is 17 amino acids. For the CDR3, the DNA is TGCGCCAGCAGCCAAGCCAGTTCCGGGACTACCTCCTACGAGCAGTACTTC. This codes for CASSQASSGTTSYEQYF.

The V gene is TRBV6-5, the J gene TRBJ1-2, with D hard to call. The CDR3 is 13 amino acids. Germline values: CDR1 MNHEY, CDR2 SVGAGI. Trimming took off 4 bases at V and 1 base at J, with 7 bases between the two ends. CDR3 region: CASSLAVNYGYTF. For the CDR3, the DNA is TGTGCCAGCAGTTTAGCAGTTAACTATGGCTACACCTTC.

This chain uses TRBV7-8 with TRBJ2-5; 11 bases map to TRBD2. Germline assignment: CDR1 SGHVS and CDR2 FQNEAQ. Trimming cost V 5 bases and J 5 bases; bases outside gene matches: 13. CDR3 length equals 17 residues. This CDR3 is CASSPGTSGGHGETQYF. The CDR3 nucleotides are TGTGCCAGCAGCCCAGGAACTAGCGGGGGCCACGGCGAGACCCAGTACTTC. The variable domain in full, with the rest retrieved from reference TRBV7-8 and TRBJ2-5, is GAGVSQSPRYKVAKRGQDVALRCDPISGHVSLFWYQQALGQGPEFLTYFQNEAQLDKSGLPSDRFFAERPEGSVSTLKIQRTQQEDSAVYLCASSPGTSGGHGETQYFGPGTRLLVL.

The rearrangement uses TRBV19 and TRBJ1-1; no reliable D call. The CDR3 is made up of 14 amino acids. V was clipped by 6 bases and J by 3 bases, with 14 bases between them. The germline CDR1 and CDR2 sequences are LNHDA and SQIVND (reference sequence). CDR3 sequence (DNA): TGTGCCAGTAGGAGTTTGGAGTTCTACACTGAAGCTTTCTTT. Its protein is CASRSLEFYTEAFF.

CDR3 sequence: CASSLQPPNPTGATEAFF. Here the CDR3 DNA reads TGTGCCAGCAGTTTACAACCCCCCAACCCTACAGGGGCCACTGAAGCTTTCTTT. The chain recombines TRBV27 with TRBJ1-1; 7 nucleotides line up with TRBD1. Germline assignment: CDR1 MNHEY and CDR2 SMNVEV (reference sequence). The CDR3 has 18 residues. V dropped 2 bases and J dropped 4; count of bases not matched to a gene: 16.

The V call is TRBV2, the J call TRBJ1-4; TRBD1 might be the D (5 bases). This CDR3 has 13 residues. Germline lookup yields CDR1 SNHLY and CDR2 FYNNEI. Trimming left V 8 bases short and J 3 bases short, with 10 bases between. The CDR3 nucleotides are TGTGCCAGCCACAGGTCAGCTAATGAAAAACTGTTTTTT. Protein product: CASHRSANEKLFF.

This clone turned up a few times. The chain carries TRBV7-2 and TRBJ1-2, with 8 bases fitting TRBD1. The germline V gene has CDR1 SGHTA and CDR2 FQGNSA. The CDR3 is 15 amino acids. The J segment lost 2 bases and the V segment lost 1 base, leaving 3 bases of the junction unmatched. In DNA, the CDR3 is TGTGCCAGCAGCTTAGAGGGACAGGAGAACTATGGCTACACCTTC. The encoded protein is CASSLEGQENYGYTF.

V and J are TRBV4-1 and TRBJ2-5, with 9 bases lining up with TRBD2. CDR1 MGHRA and CDR2 YSYEKL come from the germline V gene. The CDR3 consists of 16 residues. The trim removed 0 bases at V and 3 bases at J, leaving 5 bases unmatched. The CDR3 DNA follows: TGCGCCAGCAGCCAAGATCTGGGCGGGGGGGAAGAGACCCAGTACTTC. Translating it yields CASSQDLGGGEETQYF.